Listed below are T cell receptor beta chains from one sample, sequenced in a study of blood T cell repertoires in COVID-19. TCRdb keeps only in-frame clones here, not all; method: immunoSEQ multiplex PCR. The profile covers over 150,000 clones, with about 83% appearing a single time and roughly 0.85% taken by the ten largest. What was sequenced was peripheral blood. These receptors were obtained from a woman aged 18-30 years who had recovered from COVID-19. The CDR3 runs from the conserved cysteine through the conserved F or W. The order of the fields is D gene, V gene, clone size, J gene, CDR3 DNA, CDR3 protein. A D gene is named only where the DNA matches it firmly. Clone size appears in some rows only: once, few, many, or a class for an expanded clone.

d_gene: NA; v_gene: TRBV20-1; abundance: NA; j_gene: TRBJ1-2; CDR3nt: TGCAGTGCTGGACATAACTATGGCTACACCTTC; CDR3aa: CSAGHNYGYTF
d_gene: TRBD2; v_gene: TRBV19; abundance: NA; j_gene: TRBJ2-3; CDR3nt: TGTGCCAGTAGTATCCCTTCTAGCGGGAAGATATCAGATACGCAGTATTTT; CDR3aa: CASSIPSSGKISDTQYF
d_gene: NA; v_gene: TRBV28; abundance: NA; j_gene: TRBJ1-3; CDR3nt: TGTGCCAGCAGTTCCCGACAGGCAAGCTCTGGAAACACCATATATTTT; CDR3aa: CASSSRQASSGNTIYF
d_gene: NA; v_gene: TRBV3-1/TRBV3-2; abundance: NA; j_gene: TRBJ1-5; CDR3nt: TGTGCCAGCAGCCAAGGAGGAGGGGTCAATCAGCCCCAGCATTTT; CDR3aa: CASSQGGGVNQPQHF
d_gene: NA; v_gene: TRBV1; abundance: few; j_gene: TRBJ2-3; CDR3nt: TGCACCAGCAGCCAAGGGACAGGGGGCACAGATACGCAGTATTTT; CDR3aa: CTSSQGTGGTDTQYF
d_gene: NA; v_gene: TRBV14; abundance: NA; j_gene: TRBJ1-2; CDR3nt: TGTGCCAGCAGCCCGAGTTTTCCGGATGGCTACACCTTC; CDR3aa: CASSPSFPDGYTF
d_gene: NA; v_gene: TRBV6-2/TRBV6-3; abundance: NA; j_gene: TRBJ2-2; CDR3nt: TGTGCCAGCAGTCCGCTACCATGGGCTTCGAACACCGGGGAGCTGTTTTTT; CDR3aa: CASSPLPWASNTGELFF
d_gene: NA; v_gene: TRBV15; abundance: NA; j_gene: TRBJ2-2; CDR3nt: TGTGCCACCAGCAGAGATCTTATAGCAGAGCTGTTTTTT; CDR3aa: CATSRDLIAELFF
d_gene: NA; v_gene: TRBV6-6; abundance: NA; j_gene: TRBJ1-6; CDR3nt: TGTGCCAGCAGTTACTCAGCTCGAGGCGACTCACCCCTCCACTTT; CDR3aa: CASSYSARGDSPLHF
d_gene: TRBD1; v_gene: TRBV7-8; abundance: NA; j_gene: TRBJ2-7; CDR3nt: TGTGCCAGCAGCTGGGGACAGTCCATCTCCTACGAGCAGTACTTC; CDR3aa: CASSWGQSISYEQYF
d_gene: NA; v_gene: TRBV7-9; abundance: NA; j_gene: TRBJ1-2; CDR3nt: TGTGCCAGCAGCTTGGCCGGGTCTTACTATGGCTACACCTTC; CDR3aa: CASSLAGSYYGYTF
d_gene: TRBD1; v_gene: TRBV11-1; abundance: NA; j_gene: TRBJ1-1; CDR3nt: TGTGCCAGCAGCCCCCGGGACAGGACGCCTGAAGCTTTCTTT; CDR3aa: CASSPRDRTPEAFF
d_gene: TRBD2; v_gene: TRBV5-6; abundance: NA; j_gene: TRBJ2-1; CDR3nt: TGTGCCAGCAGCTTGGGACTAGCGGGGGCCAATGAGCAGTTCTTC; CDR3aa: CASSLGLAGANEQFF
d_gene: NA; v_gene: TRBV21-1; abundance: NA; j_gene: TRBJ1-2; CDR3nt: TGTGCCAGCAGCAAAGGCCGACAGGGGTTCTATGGCTACACCTTC; CDR3aa: CASSKGRQGFYGYTF
d_gene: NA; v_gene: TRBV15; abundance: NA; j_gene: TRBJ2-1; CDR3nt: TGTGCCACCCGGACAGCCGGGACTATATACAATGAGCAGTTCTTC; CDR3aa: CATRTAGTIYNEQFF
d_gene: NA; v_gene: TRBV7-9; abundance: NA; j_gene: TRBJ1-2; CDR3nt: TGTGCCAGCAGCCCCGGGGGGGTGACTCTCTATGGCTACACCTTC; CDR3aa: CASSPGGVTLYGYTF
d_gene: NA; v_gene: TRBV19; abundance: NA; j_gene: TRBJ2-1; CDR3nt: TGTGCCAGTAGTATGATCGGCGGGCCTTACAATGAGCAGTTCTTC; CDR3aa: CASSMIGGPYNEQFF
d_gene: NA; v_gene: TRBV2; abundance: NA; j_gene: TRBJ1-2; CDR3nt: TGTGCCAGCAGTGATCATAAAGGGAGAGGCTCCCACTATGGCTACACCTTC; CDR3aa: CASSDHKGRGSHYGYTF
d_gene: TRBD2; v_gene: TRBV5-4; abundance: NA; j_gene: TRBJ2-1; CDR3nt: TGTGCCAGCAGCGACTCCAGACTAGCGGGAAGAAGTGAGCAGTTCTTC; CDR3aa: CASSDSRLAGRSEQFF
d_gene: NA; v_gene: TRBV29-1; abundance: NA; j_gene: TRBJ1-2; CDR3nt: TGCAGCGTTGAGCGTAGTCATGGCTACACCTTC; CDR3aa: CSVERSHGYTF
d_gene: TRBD1; v_gene: TRBV24-1; abundance: NA; j_gene: TRBJ1-1; CDR3nt: TGTGCCACCACTCGGACAGGGGGCACTGAAGCTTTCTTT; CDR3aa: CATTRTGGTEAFF
d_gene: NA; v_gene: TRBV11-2; abundance: few; j_gene: TRBJ1-4; CDR3nt: TGTGCCAGCAGCTTAGATATGACAGATAATGAAAAACTGTTTTTT; CDR3aa: CASSLDMTDNEKLFF
d_gene: TRBD1; v_gene: TRBV6-2/TRBV6-3; abundance: few; j_gene: TRBJ1-2; CDR3nt: TGTGCCAGCAGTTTAACTCCTACCGGGACAGCCTATGGCTACACCTTC; CDR3aa: CASSLTPTGTAYGYTF
d_gene: NA; v_gene: TRBV4-1; abundance: NA; j_gene: TRBJ1-5; CDR3nt: TGCGCCAGCAGCCAAGCTCAGAGCAATCAGCCCCAGCATTTT; CDR3aa: CASSQAQSNQPQHF
d_gene: NA; v_gene: TRBV5-1; abundance: NA; j_gene: TRBJ2-7; CDR3nt: TGCGCCAGCAGCGGGACACGCGACTCCTACGAGCAGTACTTC; CDR3aa: CASSGTRDSYEQYF
d_gene: TRBD2; v_gene: TRBV7-8; abundance: NA; j_gene: TRBJ2-6; CDR3nt: TGTGCCAGCAGCCCAAGGGGGGCCGGACTAGCGGTTGGTGGGGCCAACGTCCTGACTTTC; CDR3aa: CASSPRGAGLAVGGANVLTF
d_gene: NA; v_gene: TRBV19; abundance: NA; j_gene: TRBJ2-2; CDR3nt: TGTGCCAGTAGTATCTCACAGTTCACCGGGGAGCTGTTTTTT; CDR3aa: CASSISQFTGELFF
d_gene: NA; v_gene: TRBV27; abundance: NA; j_gene: TRBJ1-2; CDR3nt: TGTGCCAGCAGTCCGTCAAACGGGCTAAGCGGTGGCTACACCTTC; CDR3aa: CASSPSNGLSGGYTF
d_gene: TRBD1; v_gene: TRBV18; abundance: NA; j_gene: TRBJ1-1; CDR3nt: TGTGCCAGCTCACCCCGGACAGGAGACACTGAAGCTTTCTTT; CDR3aa: CASSPRTGDTEAFF
d_gene: NA; v_gene: TRBV15; abundance: NA; j_gene: TRBJ1-4; CDR3nt: TGTGCCACCTTTACAGGGTTGTGGGGCAGAGGTTACGAGGAACTGTTTTTT; CDR3aa: CATFTGLWGRGYEELFF
d_gene: NA; v_gene: TRBV7-2; abundance: NA; j_gene: TRBJ1-4; CDR3nt: TGTGCCAGCAGCTTAGCGCTTGGGGGGAGAGCAACTAATGAAAAACTGTTTTTT; CDR3aa: CASSLALGGRATNEKLFF
d_gene: NA; v_gene: TRBV7-9; abundance: once; j_gene: TRBJ1-2; CDR3nt: TGTGCCAGCAGCTTAGCGCTGACCGACACTTTGAGTGGCTACACCTTC; CDR3aa: CASSLALTDTLSGYTF
d_gene: TRBD1; v_gene: TRBV28; abundance: NA; j_gene: TRBJ1-6; CDR3nt: TGTGCCAGCAGTTCGACAGGGGCTAATTCACCCCTCCACTTT; CDR3aa: CASSSTGANSPLHF
d_gene: TRBD2; v_gene: TRBV19; abundance: NA; j_gene: TRBJ2-2; CDR3nt: TGTGCCAGTAGTCGCAAGGGACTAGCGGGAGGAAAGAACACCGGGGAGCTGTTTTTT; CDR3aa: CASSRKGLAGGKNTGELFF
d_gene: NA; v_gene: TRBV15; abundance: NA; j_gene: TRBJ2-6; CDR3nt: TGTGCCACCAGCAGAGAAAAGGGGTCTGGGGCCAACGTCCTGACTTTC; CDR3aa: CATSREKGSGANVLTF
d_gene: NA; v_gene: TRBV5-1; abundance: NA; j_gene: TRBJ2-1; CDR3nt: TGCGCCAGCAGCTTACTAGCCCTCAATGAGCAGTTCTTC; CDR3aa: CASSLLALNEQFF
d_gene: TRBD1; v_gene: TRBV2; abundance: NA; j_gene: TRBJ1-5; CDR3nt: TGTGCCAGCGTAGGACAGGGGAGCAATCAGCCCCAGCATTTT; CDR3aa: CASVGQGSNQPQHF
d_gene: NA; v_gene: TRBV30; abundance: NA; j_gene: TRBJ2-5; CDR3nt: TGTGCCTGGAGTGGGGTACGGGGGTCGGAGACCCAGTACTTC; CDR3aa: CAWSGVRGSETQYF
d_gene: NA; v_gene: TRBV25-1; abundance: NA; j_gene: TRBJ1-3; CDR3nt: TGTGCCAGCAGTGATGCTCGGGAGCTTGTAAACACCATATATTTT; CDR3aa: CASSDARELVNTIYF
d_gene: NA; v_gene: TRBV30; abundance: NA; j_gene: TRBJ1-2; CDR3nt: TGTGCCTGGAGACAGGGTCTAATCGGTGGCTACACCTTC; CDR3aa: CAWRQGLIGGYTF
d_gene: NA; v_gene: TRBV7-3; abundance: NA; j_gene: TRBJ1-1; CDR3nt: TGTGCCAGCAGCCAGGGCCACAACACTGAAGCTTTCTTT; CDR3aa: CASSQGHNTEAFF
d_gene: NA; v_gene: TRBV5-1; abundance: NA; j_gene: TRBJ2-1; CDR3nt: TGCGCCAGCAGCCCAATACAGGTTTACAATGAGCAGTTCTTC; CDR3aa: CASSPIQVYNEQFF
d_gene: NA; v_gene: TRBV7-3; abundance: NA; j_gene: TRBJ2-3; CDR3nt: TGTGCCAGCAGCGACAACACAGATACGCAGTATTTT; CDR3aa: CASSDNTDTQYF
d_gene: TRBD2; v_gene: TRBV10-3; abundance: NA; j_gene: TRBJ2-7; CDR3nt: TGTGCCATCAGCGGGACTAGCGGGGGGGCCAGATACGAGCAGTACTTC; CDR3aa: CAISGTSGGARYEQYF